This TCR beta chain was observed in a study of early T cells in non-severe SARS-CoV-2 infection. Overall study context: Sequencing of unsorted whole blood was done on bulk RNA, leaving chains unpaired.

V dropped 5 bases and J dropped 5; count of bases not matched to a gene: 2. The CDR3 spans 14 residues. CDR1 and CDR2 from the germline V gene are SNHLY and FYNNEI. Separate cDNA molecules each had unique molecular identifiers attached to them. TCRdb processed the 5' RACE reads anew with MiXCR; each CDR3 protein has one entry. Of fewer than 120,000 distinct CDR3 sequences detected, 10% to 15% appear once; the ten largest clones hold around 4.1%. The TCR was taken from an adult who was a healthcare worker with PCR-confirmed SARS-CoV-2 infection or an uninfected control (not recorded which). V usage is TRBV2 and J usage is TRBJ2-1; 11 bases are a match to TRBD2. The sample in question was whole blood, obtained at baseline. As DNA, the CDR3 is TGTGCCAGCAGTTCTAGCGGGGGGAACAATGAGCAGTTCTTC. This gives the protein CASSSSGGNNEQFF.